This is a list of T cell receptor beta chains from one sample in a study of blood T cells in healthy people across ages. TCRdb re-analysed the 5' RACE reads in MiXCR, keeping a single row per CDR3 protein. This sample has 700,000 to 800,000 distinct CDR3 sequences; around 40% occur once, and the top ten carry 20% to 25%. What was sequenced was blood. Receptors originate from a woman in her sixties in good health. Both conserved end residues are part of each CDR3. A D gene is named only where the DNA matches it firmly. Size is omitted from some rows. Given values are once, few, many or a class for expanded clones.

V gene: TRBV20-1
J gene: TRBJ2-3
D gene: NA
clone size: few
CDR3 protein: CSAPRDTQYF

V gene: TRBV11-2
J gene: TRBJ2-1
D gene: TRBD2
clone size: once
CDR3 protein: CASSLGPSGGFYNEQFF

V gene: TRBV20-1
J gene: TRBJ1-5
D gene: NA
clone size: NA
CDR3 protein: CSARGREAQPQHF

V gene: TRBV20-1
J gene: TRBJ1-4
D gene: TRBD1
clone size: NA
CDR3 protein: CSAGGQGRDSANEKLFF

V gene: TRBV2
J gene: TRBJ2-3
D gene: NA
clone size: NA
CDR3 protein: CASSDPWTVTDTQYF

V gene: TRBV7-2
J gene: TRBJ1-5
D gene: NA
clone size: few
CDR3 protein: CASSFGQIPNQPQHF

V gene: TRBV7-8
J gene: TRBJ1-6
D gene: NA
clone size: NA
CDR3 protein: CASSLDSSYNSPLHF

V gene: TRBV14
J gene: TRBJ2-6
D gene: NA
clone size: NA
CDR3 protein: CASSQFSTGSGANVLTF

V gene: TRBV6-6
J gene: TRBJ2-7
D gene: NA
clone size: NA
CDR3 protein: CASKEGGGGRREQYF

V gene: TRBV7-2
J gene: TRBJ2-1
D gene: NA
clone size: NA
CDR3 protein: CASSLAGNYNEQFF

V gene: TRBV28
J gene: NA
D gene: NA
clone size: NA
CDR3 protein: CASSLPGHLLYNEQYF

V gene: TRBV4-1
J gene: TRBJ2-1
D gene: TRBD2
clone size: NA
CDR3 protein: CASSPYQSGAYNEQFF

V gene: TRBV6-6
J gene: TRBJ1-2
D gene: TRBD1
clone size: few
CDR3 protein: CASSQTGQGNYGYTF

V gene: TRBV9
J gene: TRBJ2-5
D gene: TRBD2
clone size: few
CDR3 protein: CASSPLAGKGETQYF

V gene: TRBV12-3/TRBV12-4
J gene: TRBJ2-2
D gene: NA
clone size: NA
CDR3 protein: CASSPGGGGELFF

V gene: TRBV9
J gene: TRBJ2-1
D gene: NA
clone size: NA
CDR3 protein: CASSVGGDPYNEQFF

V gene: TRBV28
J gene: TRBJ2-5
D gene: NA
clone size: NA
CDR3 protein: CASSLRTYIQETQYF

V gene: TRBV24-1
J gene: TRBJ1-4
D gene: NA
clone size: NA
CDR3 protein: CATSDPGEGNEKLFF

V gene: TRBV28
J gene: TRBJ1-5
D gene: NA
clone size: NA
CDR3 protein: CASNEGNQPQHF

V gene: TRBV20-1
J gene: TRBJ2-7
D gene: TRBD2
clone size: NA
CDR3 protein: CSALREAYEQYF

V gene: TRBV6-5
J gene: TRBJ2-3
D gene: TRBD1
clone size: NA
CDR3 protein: CASSFDRAHADTQYF

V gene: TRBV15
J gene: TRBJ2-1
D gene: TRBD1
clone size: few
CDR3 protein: CATSRDRGTYNEQFF

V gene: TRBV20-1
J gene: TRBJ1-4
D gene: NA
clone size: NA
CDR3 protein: CSARTIEEKLFF

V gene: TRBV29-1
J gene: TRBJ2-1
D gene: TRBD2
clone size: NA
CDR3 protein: CSVESKSGVYNEQFF

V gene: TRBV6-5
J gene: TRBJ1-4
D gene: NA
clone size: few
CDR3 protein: CASSPQEATNEKLFF

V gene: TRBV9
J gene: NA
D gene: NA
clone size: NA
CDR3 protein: CASSVASGPTIQYF

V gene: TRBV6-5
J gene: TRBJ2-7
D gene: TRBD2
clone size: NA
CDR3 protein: CASSDSGLADYEQYF

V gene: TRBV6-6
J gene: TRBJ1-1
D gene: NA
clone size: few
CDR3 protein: CASRPTNREHTEAFF

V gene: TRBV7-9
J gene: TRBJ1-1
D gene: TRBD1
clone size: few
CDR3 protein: CASSADRGNTEAFF

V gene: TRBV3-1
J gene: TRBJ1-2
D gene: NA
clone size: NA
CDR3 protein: CASSPWDTVIANYGYTF

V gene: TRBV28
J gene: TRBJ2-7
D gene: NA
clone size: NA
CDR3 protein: CASSSPTGRWSYEQYF

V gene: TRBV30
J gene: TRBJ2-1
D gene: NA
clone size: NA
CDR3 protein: CAWSAAGASYNEQFF

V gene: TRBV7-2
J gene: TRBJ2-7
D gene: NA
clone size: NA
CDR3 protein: CASSPRPPPYEQYF

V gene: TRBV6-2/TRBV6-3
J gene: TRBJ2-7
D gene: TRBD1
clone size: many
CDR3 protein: CASTNPGTGRFQQYF

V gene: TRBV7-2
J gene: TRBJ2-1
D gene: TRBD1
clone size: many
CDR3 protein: CASSAIRDRDYNEQFF

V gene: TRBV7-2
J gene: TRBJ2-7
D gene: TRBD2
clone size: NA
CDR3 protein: CASSFMTSGRSEQYF

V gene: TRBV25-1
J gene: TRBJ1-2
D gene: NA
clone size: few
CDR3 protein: CASSLQGMQEYGYTF

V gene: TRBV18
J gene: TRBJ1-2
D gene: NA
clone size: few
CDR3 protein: CASSPLMREVLTKGYTF

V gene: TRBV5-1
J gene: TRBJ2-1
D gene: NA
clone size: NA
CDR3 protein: CASSLATVRNEQFF

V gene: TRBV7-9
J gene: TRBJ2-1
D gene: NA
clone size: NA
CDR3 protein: CASSARVGSGEQFF

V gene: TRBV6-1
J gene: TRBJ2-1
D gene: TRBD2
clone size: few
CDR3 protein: CASIHGVAASGMPDNEQFF

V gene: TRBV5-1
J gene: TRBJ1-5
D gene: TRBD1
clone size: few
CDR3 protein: CASSREGAGNQPQHF

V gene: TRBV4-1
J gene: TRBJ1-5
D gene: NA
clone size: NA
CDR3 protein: CASSRDPGNQPQHF

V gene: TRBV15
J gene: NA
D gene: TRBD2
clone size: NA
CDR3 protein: CATSRADRGRAYEQYF

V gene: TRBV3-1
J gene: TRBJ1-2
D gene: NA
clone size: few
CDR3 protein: CASSQGGLPNYGYTF

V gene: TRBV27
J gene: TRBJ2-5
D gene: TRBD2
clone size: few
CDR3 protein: CASSLAGAKETQYF

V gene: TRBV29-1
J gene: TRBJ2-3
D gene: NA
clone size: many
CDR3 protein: CSVEGSSTDTQYF

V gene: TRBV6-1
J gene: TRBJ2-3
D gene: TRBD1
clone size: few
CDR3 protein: CASIDGTALGDTQYF